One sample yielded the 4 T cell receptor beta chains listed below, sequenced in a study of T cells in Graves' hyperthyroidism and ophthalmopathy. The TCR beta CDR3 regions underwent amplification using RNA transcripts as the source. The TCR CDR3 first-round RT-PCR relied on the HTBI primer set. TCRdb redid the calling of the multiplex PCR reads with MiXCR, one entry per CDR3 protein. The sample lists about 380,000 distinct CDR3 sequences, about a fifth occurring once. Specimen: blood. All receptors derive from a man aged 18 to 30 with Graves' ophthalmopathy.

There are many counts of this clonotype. The CDR3 region is CASSYSLAGTDTQYF. DNA of the CDR3: TGTGCCAGCAGTTACTCTCTAGCGGGCACAGATACGCAGTATTTT. V and J are TRBV6-5 and TRBJ2-3, with TRBD2 identical over 7 bases. V trimming: 0 bases; J trimming: 1 base; junction bases outside the gene matches: 1. Germline V CDR1 and CDR2: MNHEY, SVGAGI. The length of the CDR3 is 15 residues.

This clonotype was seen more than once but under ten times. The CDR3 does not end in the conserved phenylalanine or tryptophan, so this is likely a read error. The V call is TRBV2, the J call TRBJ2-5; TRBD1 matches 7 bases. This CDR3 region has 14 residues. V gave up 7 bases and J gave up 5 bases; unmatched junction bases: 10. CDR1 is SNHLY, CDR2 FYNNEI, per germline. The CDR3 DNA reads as TGTGCCAGCACCCTGACAGGGCAGAGCGAGACCCAGTACCTC. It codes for CASTLTGQSETQYL.

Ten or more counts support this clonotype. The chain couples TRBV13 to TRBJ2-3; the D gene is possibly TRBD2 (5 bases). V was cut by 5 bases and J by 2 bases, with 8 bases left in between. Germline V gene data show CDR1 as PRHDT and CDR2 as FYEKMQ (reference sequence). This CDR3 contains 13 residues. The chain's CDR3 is CASSPTNTDTQYF. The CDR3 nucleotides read TGTGCCAGCAGCCCGACTAACACAGATACGCAGTATTTT.

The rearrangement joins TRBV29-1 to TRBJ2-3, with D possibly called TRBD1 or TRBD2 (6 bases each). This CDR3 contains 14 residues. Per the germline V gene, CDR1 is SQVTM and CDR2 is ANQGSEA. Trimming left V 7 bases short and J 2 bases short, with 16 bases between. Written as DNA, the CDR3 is TGCAGCGCCGCGGAGGGGACAATCACAGATACGCAGTATTTT. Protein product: CSAAEGTITDTQYF.